This T cell receptor beta chain was profiled in a study of early T cells in non-severe SARS-CoV-2 infection. At the level of the study: Bulk RNA from unsorted whole blood was sequenced; chains were unpaired. Regarding the study as a whole: VDJdb matching skewed toward anti-spike CD8 responses, missing private and CD4 specificities.

In the library, individual cDNA molecules carried attached unique molecular identifiers. TCRdb processed the 5' RACE reads anew with MiXCR; each CDR3 protein has one entry. The sample has some 40,000 distinct CDR3 sequences, 3% to 4.5% seen once. This CDR3 is built from 15 residues. Trimming took off 2 bases at V and 2 bases at J, with 10 bases between the two ends. Germline CDR1 reads MNHEY; CDR2 reads SMNVEV (reference sequence). Notes on this clonotype: The antigen remains undetermined.

Sequencing was carried out using whole blood. This receptor was taken from an adult who was a healthcare worker with PCR-confirmed SARS-CoV-2 infection or an uninfected control (not recorded which). The chain uses TRBV27 and TRBJ2-1; no clear D. CDR3 nucleotide sequence: TGTGCCAGCAGTTTAAAGTACTGGGCCTACAATGAGCAGTTCTTC. Residues: CASSLKYWAYNEQFF.